Here is one T cell receptor beta chain with its context. Amplified regions were TCR beta CDR3 sequences from RNA transcripts. A set of HTBI primers served as the primers for a first-round RT-PCR of the TCR CDR3. One entry per CDR3 protein, called by TCRdb with MiXCR from the multiplex PCR reads. The sample includes hundreds of thousands of distinct CDR3 sequences, roughly 14% of them seen just once. The data were taken from a study of T cells in Graves' hyperthyroidism and ophthalmopathy. Sequenced sample: blood. The origin of this receptor is a man aged 18-30 years with Graves' ophthalmopathy.

The CDR3 region is CASSFGPEDTEAFF. The DNA of the CDR3 is TGTGCCAGCAGCTTTGGACCGGAGGACACTGAAGCTTTCTTT. This chain links TRBV7-9 with TRBJ1-1; no clear D. Trimming cost V 3 bases and J 3 bases, with 11 bases left between them. The V gene's germline CDR1 is SEHNR and CDR2 FQNEAQ (reference sequence). The CDR3 runs to 14 residues.